This T cell receptor beta chain derives from a study of cytomegalovirus exposure and HLA in healthy donors. About the study: Around 200 million T cells yielded around 100 million unique TCR beta sequences, as an earlier analysis found.

PCR amplification relied on 60 Vbeta primers (plus 13 Jbeta primers). Data came from immunoSEQ multiplex PCR; TCRdb stores just in-frame clones and leaves some out. The sample shows fewer than 200,000 clones, approximately 78% of them seen only once. With regard to this clone: Its antigen remains unknown.

The CDR3 consists of 14 residues. V lost 2 bases and J lost 6, with 14 bases in between. Germline V lookup: CDR1 MGHDK, CDR2 SYGVNS. Study-wide points: More clonal expansion characterized HLA-associated TCR beta chains than equally common others in a later analysis.

The TCR comes from a human donor in good health. The sample was PBMCs. The chain couples TRBV25-1 to TRBJ2-7; D might be TRBD2 (5 bases). The CDR3 is CASSEPRGITEQYF. The CDR3, as DNA: TGTGCCAGCAGTGAACCGAGAGGGATTACCGAGCAGTACTTC.